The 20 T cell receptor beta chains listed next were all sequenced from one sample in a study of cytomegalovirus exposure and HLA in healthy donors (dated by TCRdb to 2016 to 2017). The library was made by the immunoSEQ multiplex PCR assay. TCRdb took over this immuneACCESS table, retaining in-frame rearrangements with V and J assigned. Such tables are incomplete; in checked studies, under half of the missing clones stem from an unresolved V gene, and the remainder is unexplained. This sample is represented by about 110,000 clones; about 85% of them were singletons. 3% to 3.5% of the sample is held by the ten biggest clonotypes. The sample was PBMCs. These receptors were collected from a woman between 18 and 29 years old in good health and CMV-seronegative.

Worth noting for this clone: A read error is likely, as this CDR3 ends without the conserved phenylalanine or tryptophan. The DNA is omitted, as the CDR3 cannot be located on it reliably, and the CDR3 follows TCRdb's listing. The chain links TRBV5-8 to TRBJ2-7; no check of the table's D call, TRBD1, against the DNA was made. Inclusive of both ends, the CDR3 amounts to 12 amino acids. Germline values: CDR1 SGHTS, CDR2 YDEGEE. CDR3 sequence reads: CASSLTRGRFYH.

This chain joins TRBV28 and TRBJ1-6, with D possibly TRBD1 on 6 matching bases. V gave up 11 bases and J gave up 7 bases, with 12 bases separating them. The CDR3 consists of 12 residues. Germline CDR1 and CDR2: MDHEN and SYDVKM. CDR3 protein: CAGGDMNSPLHF. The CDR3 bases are TGTGCCGGGGGGGACATGAATTCACCCCTCCACTTT. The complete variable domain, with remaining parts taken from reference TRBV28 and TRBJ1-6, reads DVKVTQSSRYLVKRTGEKVFLECVQDMDHENMFWYRQDPGLGLRLIYFSYDVKMKEKGDIPEGYSVSREKKERFSLILESASTNQTSMYLCAGGDMNSPLHFGNGTRLTVT.

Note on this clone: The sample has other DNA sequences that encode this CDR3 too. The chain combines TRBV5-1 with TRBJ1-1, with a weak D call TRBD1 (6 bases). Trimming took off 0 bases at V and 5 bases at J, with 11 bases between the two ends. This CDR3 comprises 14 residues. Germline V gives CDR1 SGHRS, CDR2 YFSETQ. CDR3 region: CASSLVQGGTEAFF. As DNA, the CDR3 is TGCGCCAGCAGCTTGGTACAGGGAGGGACTGAAGCTTTCTTT.

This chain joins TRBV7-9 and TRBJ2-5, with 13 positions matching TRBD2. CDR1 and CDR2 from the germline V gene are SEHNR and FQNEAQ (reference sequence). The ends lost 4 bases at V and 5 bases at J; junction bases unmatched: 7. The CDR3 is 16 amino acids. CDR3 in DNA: TGTGCCAGCAGCTCTGGACTAGCGGGGGCCCATGAGACCCAGTACTTC. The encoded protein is CASSSGLAGAHETQYF.

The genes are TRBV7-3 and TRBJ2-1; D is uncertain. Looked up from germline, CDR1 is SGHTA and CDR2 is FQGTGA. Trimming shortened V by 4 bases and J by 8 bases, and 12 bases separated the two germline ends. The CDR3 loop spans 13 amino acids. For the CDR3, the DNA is TGTGCCAGCAGCTCGATTAAGTCGGATGAGCAGTTCTTC. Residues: CASSSIKSDEQFF.

The DNA of the CDR3 is TGTGCCAGCAGCCAATATACGACTGGTTCACCCCTCCACTTT. This gives the protein CASSQYTTGSPLHF. The chain carries TRBV7-6 and TRBJ1-6; D gene uncertain. The CDR3 spans 14 residues. V dropped 5 bases and J dropped 9 bases, with 14 bases sitting between them. From germline, CDR1 is SGHVS and CDR2 FNYEAQ. Using reference TRBV7-6 and TRBJ1-6 for the parts outside the CDR3, the full variable domain is GAGVSQSPRYKVTKRGQDVALRCDPISGHVSLYWYRQALGQGPEFLTYFNYEAQQDKSGLPNDRFSAERPEGSISTLTIQRTEQRDSAMYRCASSQYTTGSPLHFGNGTRLTVT.

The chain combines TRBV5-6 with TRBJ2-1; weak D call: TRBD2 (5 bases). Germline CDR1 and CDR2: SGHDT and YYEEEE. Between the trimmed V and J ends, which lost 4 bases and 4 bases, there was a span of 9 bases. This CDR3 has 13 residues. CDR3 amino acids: CASSRGSYNEQFF. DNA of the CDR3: TGTGCCAGCAGCCGTGGGAGTTACAATGAGCAGTTCTTC.

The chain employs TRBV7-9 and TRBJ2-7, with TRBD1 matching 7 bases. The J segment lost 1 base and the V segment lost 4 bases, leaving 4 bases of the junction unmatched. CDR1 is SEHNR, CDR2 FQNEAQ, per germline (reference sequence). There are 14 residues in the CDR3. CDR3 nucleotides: TGTGCCAGCAGCTCCCCAGGGGGTTCCTACGAGCAGTACTTC. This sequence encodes CASSSPGGSYEQYF. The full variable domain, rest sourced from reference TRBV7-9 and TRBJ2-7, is DTGVSQNPRHKITKRGQNVTFRCDPISEHNRLYWYRQTLGQGPEFLTYFQNEAQLEKSRLLSDRFSAERPKGSFSTLEIQRTEQGDSAMYLCASSSPGGSYEQYFGPGTRLTVT.

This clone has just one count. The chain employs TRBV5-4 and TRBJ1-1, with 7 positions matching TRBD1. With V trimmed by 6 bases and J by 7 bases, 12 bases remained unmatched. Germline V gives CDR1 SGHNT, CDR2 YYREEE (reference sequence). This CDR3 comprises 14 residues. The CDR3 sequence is CASTPFVGDSEAFF. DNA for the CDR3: TGTGCCAGCACCCCCTTTGTCGGGGACAGTGAAGCTTTCTTT.

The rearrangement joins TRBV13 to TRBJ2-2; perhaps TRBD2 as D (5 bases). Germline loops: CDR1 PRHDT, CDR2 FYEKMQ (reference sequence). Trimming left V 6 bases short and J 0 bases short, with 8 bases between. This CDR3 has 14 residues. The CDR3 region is CASRTRSNTGELFF. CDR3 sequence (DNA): TGTGCCAGCAGAACTAGGTCGAACACCGGGGAGCTGTTTTTT.

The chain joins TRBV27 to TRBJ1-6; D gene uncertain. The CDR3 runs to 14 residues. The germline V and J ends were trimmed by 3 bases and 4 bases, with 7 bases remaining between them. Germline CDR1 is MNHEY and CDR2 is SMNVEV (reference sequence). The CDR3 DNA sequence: TGTGCCAGCAGTTTGCAACAGTATAATTCACCCCTCCACTTT. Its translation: CASSLQQYNSPLHF.

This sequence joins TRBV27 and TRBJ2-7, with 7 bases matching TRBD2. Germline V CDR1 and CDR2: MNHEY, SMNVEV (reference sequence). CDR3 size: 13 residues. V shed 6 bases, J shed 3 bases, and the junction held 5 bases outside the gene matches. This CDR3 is CASSPRGVYEQYF. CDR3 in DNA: TGTGCCAGCAGCCCCCGGGGGGTCTACGAGCAGTACTTC.

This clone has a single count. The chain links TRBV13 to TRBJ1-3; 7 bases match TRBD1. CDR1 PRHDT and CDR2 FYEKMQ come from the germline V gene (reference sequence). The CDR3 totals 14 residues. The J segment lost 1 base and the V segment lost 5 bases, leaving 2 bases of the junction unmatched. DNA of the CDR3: TGTGCCAGCAGCCCCAGGGGGTCTGGAAACACCATATATTTT. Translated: CASSPRGSGNTIYF.

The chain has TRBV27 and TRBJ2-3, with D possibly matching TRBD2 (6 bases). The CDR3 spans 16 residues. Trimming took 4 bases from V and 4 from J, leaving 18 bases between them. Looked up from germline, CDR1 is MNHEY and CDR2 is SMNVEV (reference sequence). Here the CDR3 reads CASSYTPAGRSDTQYF. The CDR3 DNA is TGTGCCAGCAGTTACACGCCGGCGGGGAGGTCAGATACGCAGTATTTT.

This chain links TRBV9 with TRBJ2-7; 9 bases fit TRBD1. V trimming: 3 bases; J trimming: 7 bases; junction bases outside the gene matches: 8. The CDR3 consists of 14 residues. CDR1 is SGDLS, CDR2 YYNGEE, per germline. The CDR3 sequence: CASSAGQGIGEQYF. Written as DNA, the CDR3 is TGTGCCAGCAGCGCCGGACAGGGGATAGGGGAGCAGTACTTC.

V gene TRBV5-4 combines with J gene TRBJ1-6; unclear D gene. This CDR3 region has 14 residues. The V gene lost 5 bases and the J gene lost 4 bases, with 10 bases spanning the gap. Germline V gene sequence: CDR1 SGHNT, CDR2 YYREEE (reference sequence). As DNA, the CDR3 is TGTGCCAGCAGTCCTCCACGGTATAATTCACCCCTCCACTTT. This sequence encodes CASSPPRYNSPLHF.

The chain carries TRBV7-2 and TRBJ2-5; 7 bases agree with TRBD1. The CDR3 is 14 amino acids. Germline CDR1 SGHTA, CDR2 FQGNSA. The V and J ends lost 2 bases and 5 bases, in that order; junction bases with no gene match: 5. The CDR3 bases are TGTGCCAGCAGCTTATACAGGGGCGGGGAGACCCAGTACTTC. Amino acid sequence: CASSLYRGGETQYF.

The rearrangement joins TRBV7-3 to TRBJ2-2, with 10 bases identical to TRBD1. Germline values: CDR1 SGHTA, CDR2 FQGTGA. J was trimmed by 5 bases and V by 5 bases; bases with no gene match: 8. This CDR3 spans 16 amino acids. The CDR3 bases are TGTGCCAGCAGCCAAAGACAGGGGGCGGAAACCGGGGAGCTGTTTTTT. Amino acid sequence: CASSQRQGAETGELFF.

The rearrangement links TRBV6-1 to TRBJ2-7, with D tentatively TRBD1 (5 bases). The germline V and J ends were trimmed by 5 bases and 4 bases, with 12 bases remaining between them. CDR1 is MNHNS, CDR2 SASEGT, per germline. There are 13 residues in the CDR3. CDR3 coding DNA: TGTGCCAGCAGTACAGGCCTACGATACGAGCAGTACTTC. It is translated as CASSTGLRYEQYF.

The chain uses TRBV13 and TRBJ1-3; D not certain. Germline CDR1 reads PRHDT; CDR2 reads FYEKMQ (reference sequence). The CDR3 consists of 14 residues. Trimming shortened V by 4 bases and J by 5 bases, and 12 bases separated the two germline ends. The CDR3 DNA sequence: TGTGCCAGCAGCTACCCGAGCGGGAGAAACACCATATATTTT. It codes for CASSYPSGRNTIYF.